This paragraph covers one T cell receptor (beta chain) sequence. Its antigen remains unidentified. This entry belongs to a study of shared clonotypes between healthy human individuals. Study background: Those who served as donors were a couple of women and a few men between the ages of 18 and 49. Overall study results and limits: Among donors, the sharing of clonotypes was expected to be influenced by sequencing depth.

Genomic DNA (from each subset) was split evenly across several immunoSEQ plates. Each PCR replicate from the sorted subsets contained 150 to 200 ng DNA, which is some 32,000 T cell genomes. The repertoire was sequenced with immunoSEQ multiplex PCR; TCRdb's copy has only in-frame clones and lacks some. The data show about 980,000 clones, approximately 80% seen once. Germline lookup yields CDR1 MDHEN and CDR2 SYDVKM. Trimming shortened V by 4 bases and J by 0 bases, and 9 bases separated the two germline ends. The CDR3 spans 14 residues. The clonotype originates from a man younger than 30 in good health. The chain employs TRBV28 and TRBJ1-1, with D possibly matching TRBD1 (6 bases). The sample taken for sequencing was memory CD4+ T cells sorted from blood. Described subset: CD45RA-negative fraction. This CDR3 is CASSSGGMNTEAFF. CDR3 coding DNA: TGTGCCAGCAGTTCCGGGGGCATGAACACTGAAGCTTTCTTT.